The text below deals with one T cell receptor beta chain. The same CDR3 is also encoded by other DNA sequences in this sample. Enrollment of patients from Seattle took place during active infection, with longitudinal follow-up. The germline V gene encodes CDR1 LNHDA and CDR2 SQIVND (reference sequence). The germline V and J ends were trimmed by 1 base and 1 base, with 4 bases remaining between them. The CDR3 is 13 amino acids. These data belong to a study of blood T cell repertoires in COVID-19. At the level of the study: COVID-19 samples from acute and convalescent phases originated in the United States, Italy and Spain.

Authors' data handling: It was from reference gene primer amplification that nucleated cell counts were estimated. Here immunoSEQ multiplex PCR was the method, and the copy in TCRdb shows in-frame clones only, minus some. That table gives V, J and clone size, and the DNA gave D and trimming. The table lists some 270,000 clones, 90% of them singletons. This sequence joins TRBV19 and TRBJ1-1; no definite D call. The origin of this receptor is a woman aged 55-75 years with COVID-19, enrolled during active disease. Sequencing input: peripheral blood. The CDR3 region has the DNA TGTGCCAGTAGTATAGGAGAGAACACTGAAGCTTTCTTT. This encodes CASSIGENTEAFF. The full variable domain, its missing parts supplied by reference TRBV19 and TRBJ1-1, is DGGITQSPKYLFRKEGQNVTLSCEQNLNHDAMYWYRQDPGQGLRLIYYSQIVNDFQKGDIAEGYSVSREKKESFPLTVTSAQKNPTAFYLCASSIGENTEAFFGQGTRLTVV.